One and the same sample provided the 21 T cell receptor beta chains below, sequenced in a study of T cell responses to AZD1222 COVID-19 vaccine. Produced via immunoSEQ multiplex PCR; TCRdb's table is partial and in-frame only. The sample comprises some 130,000 clones, roughly 90% of which are singletons, and about 1.9% rests with the top ten. The sequences come from peripheral blood, collected on day 0 of AZD1222 vaccination. These receptors came from an adult in good health.

The J gene is TRBJ1-1, the V gene TRBV20-1; tentatively, D is TRBD1 (6 bases). Per germline, CDR1 DFQATT and CDR2 SNEGSKA (reference sequence). Deletions cut 3 bases from V and 1 base from J, with 18 bases between. The CDR3 is 16 residues long. The CDR3 nucleotides read TGCAGTGCTAGTGAGGGGGGGCGACGCCAGAACACTGAAGCTTTCTTT. Protein product: CSASEGGRRQNTEAFF.

The rearrangement joins TRBV7-8 to TRBJ1-6, with D unclear. The germline gives CDR1 SGHVS, CDR2 FQNEAQ. The V end lost 5 bases, the J end lost 5 bases, and 13 bases lay between the germline ends. CDR3 length: 15 amino acids. Here the CDR3 DNA reads TGTGCCAGCAGCCTCCGAAGGATAGATAATTCACCCCTCCACTTT. Translated, it gives CASSLRRIDNSPLHF. Filled out from reference TRBV7-8 and TRBJ1-6, the complete variable domain reads GAGVSQSPRYKVAKRGQDVALRCDPISGHVSLFWYQQALGQGPEFLTYFQNEAQLDKSGLPSDRFFAERPEGSVSTLKIQRTQQEDSAVYLCASSLRRIDNSPLHFGNGTRLTVT.

The chain is built from TRBV28 and TRBJ1-3; D gene unclear. The CDR3 covers 13 residues. Germline loops: CDR1 MDHEN, CDR2 SYDVKM. V was trimmed by 8 bases and J by 4 bases, leaving 12 bases between them. The CDR3 sequence: CASAPSDGNTIYF. The CDR3 DNA follows: TGTGCCAGCGCCCCGTCGGACGGAAACACCATATATTTT. The whole variable domain, filled in from reference TRBV28 and TRBJ1-3, reads DVKVTQSSRYLVKRTGEKVFLECVQDMDHENMFWYRQDPGLGLRLIYFSYDVKMKEKGDIPEGYSVSREKKERFSLILESASTNQTSMYLCASAPSDGNTIYFGEGSWLTVV.

The J gene is TRBJ2-5, the V gene TRBV4-1; 8 bases align to TRBD1. Trimming cost V 5 bases and J 5 bases; bases outside gene matches: 10. This CDR3 is 15 amino acids long. Germline V CDR1 and CDR2: MGHRA, YSYEKL. The CDR3 DNA sequence: TGCGCCAGCAGCACGAGGGACAGGCCCGTGGAGACCCAGTACTTC. Translation: CASSTRDRPVETQYF.

The rearrangement joins TRBV27 to TRBJ1-6, with D possibly TRBD1 on 5 matching bases. CDR1 is MNHEY, CDR2 SMNVEV, per germline (reference sequence). With 3 bases removed from V and 8 bases from J, the gap between germline ends came to 17 bases. The CDR3 loop spans 16 amino acids. CDR3 DNA sequence: TGTGCCAGCAGTTTTCCATCCGGGTCGGGGGATTCACCCCTCCACTTT. Protein sequence: CASSFPSGSGDSPLHF.

V gene TRBV6-1 combines with J gene TRBJ2-1; TRBD1 agrees at 9 bases. With 4 bases clipped from V and 6 bases from J, the junction kept 13 bases outside the gene matches. The CDR3 loop spans 17 amino acids. Germline CDR1 and CDR2: MNHNS and SASEGT. DNA for the CDR3: TGTGCCAGCAGTGTAATTAGATGGGACAGGGCCGCCAATGAGCAGTTCTTC. Its translation is CASSVIRWDRAANEQFF.

The V call is TRBV3-1 (or the pseudogene TRBV3-2), the J call TRBJ1-3; no clear D. From germline, CDR1 is LGHDT and CDR2 YNNKEL (reference sequence). Trimming pared 4 bases from V and 1 base from J, leaving 11 bases between. The CDR3 covers 15 residues. CDR3 sequence (DNA): TGTGCCAGCAGCCTCAGCCGGGGTTCTGGAAACACCATATATTTT. As protein: CASSLSRGSGNTIYF.

This rearrangement joins TRBV7-2 to TRBJ1-1; D gene ambiguous. The CDR3 runs 14 residues. CDR1 is SGHTA and CDR2 is FQGNSA in the germline V gene. The V end lost 1 base, the J end lost 4 bases, and 10 bases lay between the germline ends. For the CDR3, the DNA is TGTGCCAGCAGCTTAGTGGCCAAGACCACTGAAGCTTTCTTT. This gives the protein CASSLVAKTTEAFF.

The genes are TRBV10-3 and TRBJ1-1; weak D call: TRBD1 (5 bases). The CDR3 loop spans 16 amino acids. Looked up from germline, CDR1 is ENHRY and CDR2 is SYGVKD. The V gene lost 6 bases and the J gene lost 3 bases, with 20 bases spanning the gap. CDR3 in DNA: TGTGCCATCAGCCTGACAGATCCAGAACTTGACACTGAAGCTTTCTTT. This sequence encodes CAISLTDPELDTEAFF.

This sequence joins TRBV5-4 and TRBJ1-1; tentatively, D is TRBD1 (5 bases). Deletions cut 5 bases from V and 8 bases from J, with 22 bases between. The germline V gene encodes CDR1 SGHNT and CDR2 YYREEE (reference sequence). The CDR3 loop spans 15 amino acids. The CDR3 bases are TGTGCCAGCAGGGGGCAGGGAGAAGGGTTGACGGAAGCTTTCTTT. Protein: CASRGQGEGLTEAFF.

This clone was counted once. This chain joins TRBV3-1 (or the pseudogene TRBV3-2) and TRBJ2-2, with D uncertain. The CDR3 length is 15 residues. V was clipped by 4 bases and J by 7 bases, with 16 bases between them. CDR1 LGHDT and CDR2 YNNKEL come from the germline V gene (reference sequence). CDR3 amino acids: CASSPRKGSGGELFF. The CDR3 DNA is TGTGCCAGCAGCCCAAGAAAGGGTAGTGGCGGGGAGCTGTTTTTT.

The genes are TRBV6-4 and TRBJ1-5, with TRBD1 identical over 10 bases. The length of the CDR3 is 15 residues. The V gene's germline CDR1 is MRHNA and CDR2 SNTAGT. The V segment lost 3 bases and the J segment 6 bases; nucleotides outside the gene matches: 5. The CDR3 protein is CASSEDGTGVQPQHF. In nucleotides, the CDR3 is TGTGCCAGCAGTGAAGATGGGACAGGGGTTCAGCCCCAGCATTTT.

The rearrangement uses TRBV29-1 and TRBJ1-1; unclear D gene. The CDR3 extends over 14 amino acids. With 3 bases removed from V and 1 base from J, the gap between germline ends came to 12 bases. Germline CDR1 is SQVTM and CDR2 is ANQGSEA. This chain's CDR3 is CSVDLGGRNTEAFF. As DNA, the CDR3 is TGCAGCGTTGACTTGGGTGGTCGGAACACTGAAGCTTTCTTT.

The V gene is TRBV12-3 or TRBV12-4, the J gene TRBJ1-2; no clear D. V shed 2 bases and J shed 6 bases, with 10 bases lying between them. The CDR3 is 13 residues long. The CDR3 nucleotides read TGTGCCAGCAGTTTACAGGAATTGCATGGCTACACCTTC. This sequence encodes CASSLQELHGYTF.

This chain joins TRBV10-2 and TRBJ2-3; TRBD2 matches 11 bases. Trimming took 6 bases from V and 4 from J; bases not matched to a gene: 3. Germline V CDR1 and CDR2: WSHSY, SAAADI. CDR3 length equals 14 residues. The CDR3 DNA follows: TGCGCCAGCAGAAAACTAGCGGGAGCAGATACGCAGTATTTT. Protein: CASRKLAGADTQYF.

Concerning this clone itself: The junction shows a germline mismatch at one end, possibly a read error. The chain recombines TRBV20-1 with TRBJ1-4; TRBD1 aligns across 9 bases. The germline V gene has CDR1 DFQATT and CDR2 SNEGSKA (reference sequence). The CDR3 totals 11 residues. The CDR3 spells CSAGFRDREDF. The CDR3 DNA reads TGCAGTGCCGGATTCCGGGACAGGGAAGATTTT.

V and J are TRBV5-4 and TRBJ1-6, with TRBD1 matching 8 bases. V lost 0 bases and J lost 6; bases outside the gene matches: 8. CDR3 length equals 17 residues. The germline V gene encodes CDR1 SGHNT and CDR2 YYREEE (reference sequence). CDR3 in amino acids: CASSLGGRGLGNSPLHF. DNA of the CDR3: TGTGCCAGCAGCTTGGGTGGCAGGGGGCTGGGTAATTCACCCCTCCACTTT.

This rearrangement joins TRBV18 to TRBJ1-1, with 7 bases matching TRBD1. The V gene's germline CDR1 is KGHSH and CDR2 LQKENI. V dropped 2 bases and J dropped 5; count of bases not matched to a gene: 8. The CDR3 totals 15 residues. CDR3 coding DNA: TGTGCCAGCTCACCAGGCGGGGACAGTCGGACTGAAGCTTTCTTT. Translating it yields CASSPGGDSRTEAFF.

The chain joins TRBV5-4 to TRBJ2-2, with 8 bases matching TRBD2. The CDR3 spans 17 residues. Germline V gene sequence: CDR1 SGHNT, CDR2 YYREEE (reference sequence). The V segment lost 4 bases and the J segment 4 bases; nucleotides outside the gene matches: 12. The CDR3 nucleotides read TGTGCCAGCAGCCTCCCGGGTAGCGGGGCCATCACCGGGGAGCTGTTTTTT. Protein product: CASSLPGSGAITGELFF.

This clone was seen at least ten times. V usage is TRBV5-6 and J usage is TRBJ2-7; D is possibly TRBD2 (6 bases). The V end was cut by 1 base, the J end by 2 bases, with 19 bases between. The CDR3 spans 17 residues. CDR1 and CDR2 (germline): SGHDT, YYEEEE. The CDR3 DNA sequence: TGTGCCAGCAGCTTGCGAGGAGGGTCGGGGGATCCCTACGAGCAGTACTTC. Residues: CASSLRGGSGDPYEQYF. The full variable domain, its missing parts supplied by reference TRBV5-6 and TRBJ2-7, is DAGVTQSPTHLIKTRGQQVTLRCSPKSGHDTVSWYQQALGQGPQFIFQYYEEEERQRGNFPDRFSGHQFPNYSSELNVNALLLGDSALYLCASSLRGGSGDPYEQYFGPGTRLTVT.

The chain combines TRBV28 with TRBJ1-2; TRBD1 might be the D (5 bases). The CDR3 totals 14 residues. Germline CDR1 reads MDHEN; CDR2 reads SYDVKM. Trimming shortened V by 2 bases and J by 2 bases, and 9 bases separated the two germline ends. The CDR3 region is CASSLGTSNYGYTF. In nucleotides, the CDR3 is TGTGCCAGCAGTTTAGGGACGTCAAACTATGGCTACACCTTC.